This passage covers 16 T cell receptor beta chains from one sample sequenced in a study of blood T cell repertoires in COVID-19. Method: immunoSEQ multiplex PCR; TCRdb's copy keeps in-frame clones and lacks some. Here the sample spans 99,000 or so clones, about four fifths being singletons. Sequenced: peripheral blood. All receptors derive from a man in his fifties or sixties with acute or convalescent COVID-19.

The CDR3 bases are TGTGCCAGCAGGGGGACTAGCGGGCACAATGAGCAGTTCTTC. Amino acid sequence: CASRGTSGHNEQFF. The chain is built from TRBV5-4 and TRBJ2-1; 12 bases match TRBD2. The CDR3 extends over 14 amino acids. The V gene end was trimmed by 5 bases and the J gene end by 5 bases; junction bases not matched to a gene: 2. Germline V gene data show CDR1 as SGHNT and CDR2 as YYREEE (reference sequence).

The rearrangement uses TRBV5-1 and TRBJ1-2; TRBD1 aligns across 8 bases. The CDR3 covers 14 residues. Germline V gives CDR1 SGHRS, CDR2 YFSETQ. The V gene end was trimmed by 0 bases and the J gene end by 4 bases; junction bases not matched to a gene: 2. CDR3 amino acids: CASSLEGQVYGYTF. For the CDR3, the DNA is TGCGCCAGCAGCTTGGAGGGACAGGTCTATGGCTACACCTTC.

This rearrangement joins TRBV9 to TRBJ2-7; 10 nucleotides align to TRBD2. This CDR3 has 16 residues. In germline, CDR1 is SGDLS, CDR2 YYNGEE. Trimming removed 0 bases from V and 5 bases from J; junction bases left unmatched: 8. CDR3 region: CASSVGGSGRINEQYF. The CDR3 nucleotides read TGTGCCAGCAGCGTAGGGGGTAGCGGGAGGATAAACGAGCAGTACTTC.

The chain links TRBV24-1 to TRBJ2-3; D remains unclear. In germline, CDR1 is KGHDR, CDR2 SFDVKD. The CDR3 has 13 residues. V was clipped by 7 bases and J by 2 bases, with 9 bases between them. CDR3 residues: CATRLTNTDTQYF. DNA of the CDR3: TGTGCCACCAGGCTGACAAACACAGATACGCAGTATTTT.

This chain uses TRBV2 with TRBJ1-5, with TRBD1 matching 8 bases. The V gene end was trimmed by 6 bases and the J gene end by 5 bases; junction bases not matched to a gene: 3. This CDR3 spans 13 amino acids. Per the germline V gene, CDR1 is SNHLY and CDR2 is FYNNEI. The CDR3 DNA reads TGTGCCAGCAGAGGACAGGGAGATCAGCCCCAGCATTTT. Protein product: CASRGQGDQPQHF.

This clone has only one observation. The sample holds other DNA sequences that translate to the same CDR3. The V gene is TRBV6-5, the J gene TRBJ2-2, with 10 bases lining up with TRBD2. Per the germline V gene, CDR1 is MNHEY and CDR2 is SVGAGI. V lost 5 bases to trimming and J lost 1 base; unmatched junction nucleotides: 1. This CDR3 spans 15 amino acids. In nucleotides, the CDR3 is TGTGCCAGCAGTCGACTAGCGGGGAACACCGGGGAGCTGTTTTTT. This sequence encodes CASSRLAGNTGELFF.

The chain employs TRBV3-1 (or the pseudogene TRBV3-2) and TRBJ2-5; tentatively, D is TRBD1 (5 bases). V lost 4 bases and J 7 bases, leaving 25 bases between the germline ends. CDR3 length: 17 residues. Germline V gene data show CDR1 as LGHDT and CDR2 as YNNKEL (reference sequence). DNA for the CDR3: TGTGCCAGCAGCCGACAGCCCCGGAGCGATATGATGGGGACCCAGTACTTC. Its translation: CASSRQPRSDMMGTQYF.

The chain joins TRBV28 to TRBJ1-2; D is unclear. V lost 3 bases to trimming and J lost 7 bases, with 12 bases between them. Germline CDR1 is MDHEN and CDR2 is SYDVKM. CDR3 size: 13 residues. The CDR3 loop reads CASSFPLAFGYTF. CDR3 coding DNA: TGTGCCAGCAGTTTCCCCTTGGCTTTTGGCTACACCTTC.

This clone was seen only once. The chain couples TRBV2 to TRBJ1-5, with 10 positions matching TRBD1. J gave up 6 bases and V 7 bases, and 9 bases lay outside the gene matches. The V gene's germline CDR1 is SNHLY and CDR2 FYNNEI. The CDR3 loop spans 15 amino acids. The CDR3 protein is CASNFGTGEIQPQHF. Written as DNA, the CDR3 is TGTGCCAGCAACTTTGGGACAGGGGAAATTCAGCCCCAGCATTTT.

V gene TRBV28 combines with J gene TRBJ2-7; 8 nucleotides line up with TRBD2. With V trimmed by 6 bases and J by 2 bases, 6 bases remained unmatched. This CDR3 is built from 14 residues. The V gene's germline CDR1 is MDHEN and CDR2 SYDVKM. The CDR3 DNA reads as TGTGCCAGCAGGATTCCGGGACTAGCCTACGAGCAGTACTTC. Its protein product is CASRIPGLAYEQYF. Together with reference TRBV28 and TRBJ2-7, the CDR3 gives the full variable domain: DVKVTQSSRYLVKRTGEKVFLECVQDMDHENMFWYRQDPGLGLRLIYFSYDVKMKEKGDIPEGYSVSREKKERFSLILESASTNQTSMYLCASRIPGLAYEQYFGPGTRLTVT.

CDR3 DNA: TGTGCCAGCAGCCAACCCGTAGAAGATACGCAGTATTTT. It specifies CASSQPVEDTQYF. V is TRBV3-1 (or the pseudogene TRBV3-2) and J is TRBJ2-3; no definite D call. The CDR3 loop spans 13 amino acids. Germline lookup yields CDR1 LGHDT and CDR2 YNNKEL (reference sequence). With 2 bases removed from V and 5 bases from J, the gap between germline ends came to 8 bases.

V is TRBV28 and J is TRBJ2-1; a possible D gene is TRBD1 (6 bases). Germline V lookup: CDR1 MDHEN, CDR2 SYDVKM. The CDR3 contains 15 residues. V lost 8 bases and J 2 bases, leaving 16 bases between the germline ends. The CDR3 sequence: CASRRVQGPYNEQFF. The CDR3 coding sequence is TGTGCCAGCCGTAGGGTACAGGGTCCCTACAATGAGCAGTTCTTC.

The rearrangement joins TRBV18 to TRBJ2-7, with TRBD1 as a possible D gene (6 bases). Germline assignment: CDR1 KGHSH and CDR2 LQKENI. V lost 3 bases and J 0 bases, leaving 18 bases between the germline ends. The CDR3 has 17 amino acids. The chain's CDR3 is CASSPTATGALSYEQYF. In nucleotides, the CDR3 is TGTGCCAGCTCACCTACCGCGACAGGCGCCCTCTCCTACGAGCAGTACTTC.

The table lists this clone with a few counts. Other nucleotide sequences in the sample specify the same CDR3. The chain joins TRBV6-5 to TRBJ2-3, with TRBD2 matching over 8 bases. V shed 0 bases, J shed 4 bases, and the junction held 6 bases outside the gene matches. There are 16 residues in the CDR3. Germline CDR1 reads MNHEY; CDR2 reads SVGAGI. CDR3 bases: TGTGCCAGCAGTTACTCGGGGACTAGTGTCGCAGATACGCAGTATTTT. This translates into CASSYSGTSVADTQYF.

The chain combines TRBV10-3 with TRBJ2-1; 10 bases are shared with TRBD2. V lost 6 bases to trimming and J lost 7 bases; unmatched junction nucleotides: 9. CDR1 ENHRY and CDR2 SYGVKD come from the germline V gene. CDR3 length: 15 amino acids. CDR3 sequence: CAISQSGRAQNEQFF. The CDR3 coding sequence is TGTGCCATCAGCCAAAGCGGGAGGGCCCAAAATGAGCAGTTCTTC.

V usage is TRBV28 and J usage is TRBJ1-2, with D possibly being TRBD1 (6 bases). Trimming left V 6 bases short and J 4 bases short, with 15 bases between. This CDR3 has 14 residues. The V gene's germline CDR1 is MDHEN and CDR2 SYDVKM. This CDR3 reads CASRKAGVGYGYTF. CDR3 nucleotides: TGTGCCAGCAGAAAAGCAGGGGTCGGCTATGGCTACACCTTC.